The text below deals with one T cell receptor (beta chain). Antigen: not known. These data are taken from a study of T cell repertoires in cytomegalovirus infection. Study overall: Alongside well-studied HLA-B-restricted CMV epitopes, recently identified HLA-C-restricted CMV epitopes were also used. Shared public TCR beta signatures pointed to both CMV infection and a matching HLA type.

There are 14 residues in the CDR3. The ends were cut back, 11 bases at V and 0 bases at J, with 13 bases in the middle. Germline assignment: CDR1 SNHLY and CDR2 FYNNEI. TCRdb reanalysed the reads using MiXCR and keeps one entry per CDR3 protein. Here the sample spans approximately 730,000 distinct CDR3 sequences, under 35% being singletons. Notes on the study in general: The cumulative frequency of public TCR beta families distinguished individuals who carried CMV together with the relevant HLA. There were HLA-C-restricted CMV-specific TCR beta clonotypes dominating the ex vivo response.

The origin of this receptor is a human donor in good health (CMV status not recorded). Some clones in this sample may be carry-over from other donors' samples. This material consisted of cultured CD8+ T cells from PBMCs, taken from culture after CMV antigen stimulation. The chain is built from TRBV2 and TRBJ2-2; TRBD1 or TRBD2 may be the D gene (6 bases each). The CDR3 sequence: CAALRGPNTGELFF. In DNA form, the CDR3 reads TGTGCCGCTCTCCGGGGGCCGAACACCGGGGAGCTGTTTTTT.